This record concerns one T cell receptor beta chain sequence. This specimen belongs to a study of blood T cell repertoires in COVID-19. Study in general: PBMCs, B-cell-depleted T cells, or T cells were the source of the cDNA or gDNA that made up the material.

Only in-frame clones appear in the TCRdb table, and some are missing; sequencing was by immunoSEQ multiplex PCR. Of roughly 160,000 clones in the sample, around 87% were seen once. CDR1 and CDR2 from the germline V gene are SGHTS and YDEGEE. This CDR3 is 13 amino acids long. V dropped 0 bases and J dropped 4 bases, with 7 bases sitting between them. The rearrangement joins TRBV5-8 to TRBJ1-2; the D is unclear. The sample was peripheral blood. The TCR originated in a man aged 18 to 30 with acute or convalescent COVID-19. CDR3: CASSLDSSYGYTF. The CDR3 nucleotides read TGTGCCAGCAGCTTGGATAGTTCCTATGGCTACACCTTC.